The present T cell receptor (beta chain) was sequenced within a study of human T cells and chemical hapten exposure. In the study overall: Patients, a majority of them female, were diagnosed with alopecia areata, totalis or universalis.

TCRdb ran MiXCR on the RACE reads and lists one entry per CDR3 protein. The sample consists of roughly 380,000 distinct CDR3 sequences, about 6% of them appearing once. This clonotype appeared many times. Time point of the sample: patch test 2, 6 weeks after DPC sensitization. Treatment described: therapeutic diphenylcyclopropenone sensitization with weekly scalp DPC. The starting material was whole blood, obtained in connection with sensitization to the hapten diphenylcyclopropenone (DPC). This TCR was sampled from a young woman with alopecia areata. Some clones in this sample may be carry-over from other donors' samples.

As DNA, the CDR3 is TGTGCCAGCAGCTATACCACATATGGCTACACCTTC. It is translated as CASSYTTYGYTF. This sequence joins TRBV7-2 and TRBJ1-2, with unresolved D. The germline V gene has CDR1 SGHTA and CDR2 FQGNSA. V was pared by 4 bases and J by 5 bases, with 8 bases between. The CDR3 spans 12 residues.